This is a list of T cell receptor beta chains from one sample in a study of blood T cell repertoires in COVID-19. Sequencing was performed with immunoSEQ multiplex PCR; in TCRdb, only in-frame clones are kept and a portion is missing. The sample shows roughly 190,000 clones, approximately 90% of them seen only once. The sequencing sample was made of peripheral blood. These receptors came from a man aged 35-49 years with active or convalescent COVID-19. Each CDR3 is given with its conserved first and last residue. A D gene is named only where the DNA matches it firmly. Only some rows state a clone size, as once, few, many or a class for expanded clones.

abundance | j_gene | d_gene | v_gene | CDR3aa | CDR3nt
once | TRBJ2-6 | - | TRBV6-5 | CASRQSSGANVLTF | TGTGCCAGCAGACAGAGCTCTGGGGCCAACGTCCTGACTTTC
- | TRBJ2-2 | - | TRBV2 | CASTGGPGGELFF | TGTGCCAGCACGGGCGGGCCGGGCGGGGAGCTGTTTTTT
- | TRBJ1-3 | - | TRBV6-5 | CASSFDKSGNTIYF | TGTGCCAGCAGCTTTGACAAGTCCGGAAACACCATATATTTT
once | TRBJ2-1 | - | TRBV11-2 | CASSLTHSSSYNEQFF | TGTGCCAGCAGCTTAACCCACAGTAGCTCCTACAATGAGCAGTTCTTC
- | TRBJ2-7 | - | TRBV7-2 | CASSLGALPQNF | TGTGCCAGCAGCTTAGGAGCCCTCCCTCAAAACTTC
- | TRBJ2-3 | TRBD1 | TRBV19 | CASTPIDREGADTQYF | TGTGCCAGTACCCCAATCGACAGGGAAGGGGCAGATACGCAGTATTTT
- | TRBJ1-1 | TRBD1 | TRBV19 | CASSIRMSATGSTEAFF | TGTGCCAGTAGTATAAGAATGTCTGCGACAGGGAGCACTGAAGCTTTCTTT
- | TRBJ2-2 | - | TRBV2 | CASRVRGDTGELFF | TGTGCCAGCAGGGTCAGGGGGGACACCGGGGAGCTGTTTTTT
- | TRBJ2-3 | TRBD1 | TRBV27 | CASSLRRQGTQYF | TGTGCCAGCAGTTTACGCCGACAGGGTACGCAGTATTTT
- | TRBJ1-3 | - | TRBV6-6 | CAIYPLGSSSGNTIYF | TGTGCCATCTACCCTCTCGGTTCAAGCTCTGGAAACACCATATATTTT
- | TRBJ1-2 | - | TRBV18 | CASSPTEAGSSLDYGYTF | TGTGCCAGCTCACCCACGGAAGCAGGGTCTTCGCTCGACTATGGCTACACCTTC
- | TRBJ1-1 | - | TRBV2 | CASSQEGSTEAFF | TGTGCCAGCAGCCAGGAGGGAAGCACTGAAGCTTTCTTT
- | TRBJ1-1 | TRBD1 | TRBV12-5 | CASGFDRGTEAFF | TGTGCTAGTGGTTTTGACAGGGGAACTGAAGCTTTCTTT
once | TRBJ1-1 | TRBD1 | TRBV5-4 | CASSPVTGTVNTEAFF | TGTGCCAGCAGCCCCGTAACCGGGACAGTCAACACTGAAGCTTTCTTT
- | TRBJ2-5 | TRBD1 | TRBV7-8 | CASSLDRGKQETQYF | TGTGCCAGCAGCTTAGACAGGGGGAAACAAGAGACCCAGTACTTC
- | TRBJ1-4 | - | TRBV3-1/TRBV3-2 | CASSSQGIWTSRGSEKLFF | TGTGCCAGCAGCAGTCAGGGGATATGGACGTCAAGAGGCTCTGAAAAACTGTTTTTT
- | TRBJ1-3 | TRBD1 | TRBV19 | CASSMTGVSGNTIYF | TGTGCCAGTAGTATGACAGGGGTCTCTGGAAACACCATATATTTT
- | TRBJ2-1 | - | TRBV12-3/TRBV12-4 | CASSSAGRPVQFF | TGTGCCAGCAGTTCCGCAGGCCGGCCGGTGCAGTTCTTC
once | TRBJ2-1 | - | TRBV5-1 | CASSLVTGVDEQFF | TGCGCCAGCAGCTTGGTTACGGGGGTGGATGAGCAGTTCTTC
- | TRBJ2-1 | TRBD2 | TRBV7-2 | CASSQTSGGSAYNEQFF | TGTGCCAGCAGCCAGACTAGCGGGGGGAGCGCCTACAATGAGCAGTTCTTC
- | TRBJ2-1 | TRBD2 | TRBV28 | CASSRGGGALDEQFF | TGTGCCAGCAGTCGTGGCGGGGGGGCTCTGGATGAGCAGTTCTTC
- | TRBJ2-1 | TRBD2 | TRBV11-2 | CASSLGTGGPYEQFF | TGTGCCAGCAGCCTCGGGACGGGGGGGCCCTATGAGCAGTTCTTC